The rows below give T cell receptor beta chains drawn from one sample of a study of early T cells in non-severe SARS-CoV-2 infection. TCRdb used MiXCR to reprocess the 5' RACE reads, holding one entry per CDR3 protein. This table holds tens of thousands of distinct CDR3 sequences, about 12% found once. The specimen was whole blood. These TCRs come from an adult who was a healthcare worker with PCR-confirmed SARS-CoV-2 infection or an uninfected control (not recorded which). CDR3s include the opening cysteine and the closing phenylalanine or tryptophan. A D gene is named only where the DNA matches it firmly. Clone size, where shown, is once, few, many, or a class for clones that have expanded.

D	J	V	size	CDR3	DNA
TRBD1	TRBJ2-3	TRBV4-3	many	CASTRQGSTTDTQYF	TGCGCCAGCACCCGACAGGGGTCTACCACAGATACGCAGTATTTT
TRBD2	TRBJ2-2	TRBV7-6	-	CASSLEGGSTGELFF	TGTGCCAGCAGCTTAGAGGGAGGGAGCACCGGGGAGCTGTTTTTT
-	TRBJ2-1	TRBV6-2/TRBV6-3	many	CASSYKLSGGNEQFF	TGTGCCAGCAGTTACAAATTGAGCGGAGGAAATGAGCAGTTCTTC
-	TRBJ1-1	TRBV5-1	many	CASRLTVGTEAFF	TGCGCCAGCAGATTAACGGTAGGCACTGAAGCTTTCTTT
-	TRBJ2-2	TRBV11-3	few	CASSVGSRPGELFF	TGTGCCAGCAGCGTCGGGTCCCGGCCCGGGGAGCTGTTTTTT
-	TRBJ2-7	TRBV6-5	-	CASRLDGTKYEQYF	TGTGCCAGCCGATTAGACGGGACCAAGTACGAGCAGTACTTC
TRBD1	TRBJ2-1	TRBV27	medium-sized	CASSLGQGGNEQFF	TGTGCCAGCAGCTTGGGACAGGGGGGCAATGAGCAGTTCTTC
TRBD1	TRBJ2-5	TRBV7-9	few	CASSVRQGPQETQYF	TGTGCCAGCAGCGTCCGACAGGGCCCCCAAGAGACCCAGTACTTC
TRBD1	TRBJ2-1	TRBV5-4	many	CASSAGTGGAIRNEQFF	TGTGCCAGCAGCGCCGGGACAGGGGGCGCGATAAGAAATGAGCAGTTCTTC
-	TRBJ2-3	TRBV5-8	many	CASSRSGVTGYTQYF	TGTGCCAGCAGCCGCTCAGGGGTGACAGGTTATACGCAGTATTTT
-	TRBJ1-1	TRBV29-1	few	CSGSELMNTEAFF	TGCAGCGGATCGGAGCTAATGAACACTGAAGCTTTCTTT
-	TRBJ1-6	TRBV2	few	CASSEGLSPLHF	TGTGCCAGCAGTGAAGGGCTTTCACCCCTCCACTTT
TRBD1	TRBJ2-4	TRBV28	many	CASSSTGEGAKNIQYF	TGTGCCAGCAGTTCTACAGGGGAAGGGGCCAAAAACATTCAGTACTTC
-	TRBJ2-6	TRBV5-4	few	CASSLRGGILTF	TGTGCCAGCAGCTTACGAGGAGGCATTTTGACTTTC
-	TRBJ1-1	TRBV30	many	CAWSWGGEAFF	TGTGCCTGGAGTTGGGGGGGTGAAGCTTTCTTT
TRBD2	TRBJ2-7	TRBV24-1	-	CATSDSKRGAYEQYF	TGTGCCACCAGTGATTCGAAGCGGGGAGCCTACGAGCAGTACTTC
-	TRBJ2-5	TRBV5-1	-	CASSLEARETQYF	TGCGCCAGCAGCTTGGAAGCGAGAGAGACCCAGTACTTC
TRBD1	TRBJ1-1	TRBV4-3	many	CASSGRTGDTEAFF	TGCGCCAGCAGCGGGCGGACAGGGGACACTGAAGCTTTCTTT
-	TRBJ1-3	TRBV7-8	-	CASSLENTIYF	TGTGCCAGCAGCTTAGAAAACACCATATATTTT
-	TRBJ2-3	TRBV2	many	CATTSGLGDTQYF	TGTGCCACCACTTCGGGGTTGGGAGATACGCAGTATTTT
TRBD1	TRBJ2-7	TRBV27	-	CASSYRQGTYEQYF	TGTGCCAGCAGTTATCGACAGGGTACCTACGAGCAGTACTTC
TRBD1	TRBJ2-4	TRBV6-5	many	CASSPVPGQGGEAKNIQYF	TGTGCCAGCAGTCCCGTCCCGGGACAGGGCGGTGAAGCCAAAAACATTCAGTACTTC
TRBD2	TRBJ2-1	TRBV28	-	CASRLAGAGGEQFF	TGTGCCAGCAGACTAGCGGGAGCGGGGGGTGAGCAGTTCTTC
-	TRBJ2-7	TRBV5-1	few	CASSPGLTNEQYF	TGCGCCAGCAGCCCGGGACTCACTAACGAGCAGTACTTC
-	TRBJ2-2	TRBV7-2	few	CASSFVGQSTGELFF	TGTGCCAGCAGCTTCGTGGGACAATCAACCGGGGAGCTGTTTTTT
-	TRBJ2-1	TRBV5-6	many	CASVAALGYNEQFF	TGTGCCAGCGTCGCTGCGCTAGGCTACAATGAGCAGTTCTTC
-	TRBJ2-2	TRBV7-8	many	CASSLGQVTNTGELFF	TGTGCCAGCAGCTTAGGCCAGGTGACAAACACCGGGGAGCTGTTTTTT
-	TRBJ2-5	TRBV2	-	CASTMAGETQYF	TGTGCCAGCACCATGGCTGGGGAGACCCAGTACTTC
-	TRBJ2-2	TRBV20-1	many	CSARGSSSPGELFF	TGCAGTGCTAGAGGAAGTTCGTCCCCCGGGGAGCTGTTTTTT
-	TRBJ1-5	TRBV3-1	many	CASSQDTNQPQHF	TGTGCCAGCAGCCAAGACACCAATCAGCCCCAGCATTTT
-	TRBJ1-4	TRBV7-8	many	CASSFRYAGTNEKLFF	TGTGCCAGCAGCTTCCGTTATGCGGGAACTAATGAAAAACTGTTTTTT
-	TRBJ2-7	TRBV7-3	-	CASSLIPQQGFEQYF	TGTGCCAGCAGCTTAATACCCCAACAAGGGTTCGAGCAGTACTTC
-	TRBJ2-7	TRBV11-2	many	CASSHGRRYSSYEQYF	TGTGCCAGCAGCCACGGACGGAGGTACAGCTCCTACGAGCAGTACTTC
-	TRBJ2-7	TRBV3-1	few	CASSQGGTIYEQYF	TGTGCCAGCAGCCAAGGTGGGACGATCTACGAGCAGTACTTC
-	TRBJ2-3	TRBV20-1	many	CSASLVVDTQYF	TGCAGTGCTAGCCTGGTTGTGGATACGCAGTATTTT
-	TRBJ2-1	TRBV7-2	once	CASSLLGLGSNEQFF	TGTGCCAGCAGCTTGTTGGGGCTGGGGAGCAATGAGCAGTTCTTC
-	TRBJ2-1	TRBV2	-	CASSEEFF	TGTGCCAGCAGTGAAGAGTTCTTC
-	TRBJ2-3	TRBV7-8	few	CASSFLGGDTQYF	TGTGCCAGCAGCTTTCTAGGCGGAGATACGCAGTATTTT
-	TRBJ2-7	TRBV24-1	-	CATSETGTGQYF	TGTGCCACCAGTGAAACCGGGACGGGGCAGTACTTC
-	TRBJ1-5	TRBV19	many	CASSPQGNQPQHF	TGTGCCAGTAGTCCCCAGGGGAATCAGCCCCAGCATTTT
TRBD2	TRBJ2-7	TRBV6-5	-	CASSYSGLAVSYEQYF	TGTGCCAGCAGTTACTCGGGGCTAGCGGTCTCCTACGAGCAGTACTTC
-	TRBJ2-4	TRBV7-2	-	CASSPDGGGRGYF	TGTGCCAGCAGCCCGGATGGCGGTGGAAGAGGGTACTTC
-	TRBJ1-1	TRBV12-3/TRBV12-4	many	CASSFSRITEAFF	TGTGCCAGCAGTTTCAGCAGGATCACTGAAGCTTTCTTT
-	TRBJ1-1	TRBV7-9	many	CASRPSNTEAFF	TGTGCCAGCCGTCCTTCCAACACTGAAGCTTTCTTT
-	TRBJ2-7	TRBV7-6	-	CASSLEVGSDYEQYF	TGTGCCAGCAGCTTAGAAGTCGGCAGCGACTACGAGCAGTACTTC
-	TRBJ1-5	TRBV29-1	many	CSAMSGGNQPQHF	TGCAGCGCTATGAGTGGGGGCAATCAGCCCCAGCATTTT
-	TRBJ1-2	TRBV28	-	CASSIPGPHYGYTF	TGTGCCAGCAGTATTCCCGGGCCCCACTATGGCTACACCTTC
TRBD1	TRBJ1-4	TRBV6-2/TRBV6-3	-	CASTHRDRAAIGTNEKLFF	TGTGCCAGCACCCACAGGGACAGGGCCGCCATTGGAACTAATGAAAAACTGTTTTTT
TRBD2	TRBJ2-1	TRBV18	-	CASSPPGAGGPYEQFF	TGTGCCAGCTCACCGCCTGGAGCGGGAGGGCCCTATGAGCAGTTCTTC
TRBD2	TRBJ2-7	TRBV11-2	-	CASSFRGGSYEQYF	TGTGCCAGCAGCTTTCGCGGGGGAAGCTACGAGCAGTACTTC
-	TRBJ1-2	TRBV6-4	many	CASSPDGSGKLLYGYTF	TGTGCCAGCAGTCCCGACGGTTCGGGAAAACTACTCTATGGCTACACCTTC
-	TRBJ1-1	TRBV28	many	CASSSLMGGHITEAFF	TGTGCCAGCAGTTCCCTTATGGGCGGACATATTACTGAAGCTTTCTTT
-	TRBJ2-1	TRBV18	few	CASFLRRNNEQFF	TGTGCCAGCTTTCTTCGGCGGAACAATGAGCAGTTCTTC
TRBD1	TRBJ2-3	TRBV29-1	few	CSVARGHTDTQYF	TGCAGCGTTGCCAGGGGGCACACAGATACGCAGTATTTT